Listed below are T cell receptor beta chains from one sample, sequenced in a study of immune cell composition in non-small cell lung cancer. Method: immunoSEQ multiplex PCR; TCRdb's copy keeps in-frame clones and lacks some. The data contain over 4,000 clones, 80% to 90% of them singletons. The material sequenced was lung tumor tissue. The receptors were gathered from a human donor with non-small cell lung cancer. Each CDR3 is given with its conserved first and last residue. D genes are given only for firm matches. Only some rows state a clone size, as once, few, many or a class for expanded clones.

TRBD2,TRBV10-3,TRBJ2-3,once,TGTGCCATCAGTTCCGGGACTAGCGAGACTAGCACAGATACGCAGTATTTT,CAISSGTSETSTDTQYF
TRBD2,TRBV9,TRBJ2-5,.,TGTGCCAGCAGCCCCGGGGAACTAGCGGGAGGCGCGGAGACCCAGTACTTC,CASSPGELAGGAETQYF
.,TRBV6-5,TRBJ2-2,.,TGTGCCAGCGGCTTCTCCGGGGAGCTGTTTTTT,CASGFSGELFF
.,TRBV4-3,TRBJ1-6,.,TGCGCCAGCAGCCCAACAGAGGGTGGGGATTCACCCCTCCACTTT,CASSPTEGGDSPLHF
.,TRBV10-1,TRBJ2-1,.,TGCGCCAGCAGTGACCGTGGTGGGAGGATCCCCAATGAGCAGTTCTTC,CASSDRGGRIPNEQFF
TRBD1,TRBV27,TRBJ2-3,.,TGTGCCAGCAGTTTAGGCAGGGGGCCAGGGAGCTCAGATACGCAGTATTTT,CASSLGRGPGSSDTQYF
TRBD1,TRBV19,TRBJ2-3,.,TGTGCCAGTAGCAAAACCGGGACAGGGGGCAAGACAGATACGCAGTATTTT,CASSKTGTGGKTDTQYF
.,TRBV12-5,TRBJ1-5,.,TGTGCTAGTGGTTTGCCACCGGACAGCGGAGGCCTCAATCAGCCCCAGCATTTT,CASGLPPDSGGLNQPQHF
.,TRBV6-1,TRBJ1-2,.,TGTGCCAGCAGTGAGTTTATCGGACAGCGAGATGGCTACACCTTC,CASSEFIGQRDGYTF
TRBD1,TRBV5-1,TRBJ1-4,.,TGCGCCAGCAGCTTGGAACCCACAGGGGATAATGAAAAACTGTTTTTT,CASSLEPTGDNEKLFF
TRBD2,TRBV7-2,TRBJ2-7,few,TGTGCCAGCAGCTCATCGACTAGCGGGATCTCCTACGAGCAGTACTTC,CASSSSTSGISYEQYF
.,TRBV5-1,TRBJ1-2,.,TGCGCCAGCAGCTTGGTGGGTTCGACGGGCGGGGGCTACACCTTC,CASSLVGSTGGGYTF
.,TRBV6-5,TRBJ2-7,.,TGTGCCAGCAGTTACCGACTAACCCCGACCTACGAGCAGTACTTC,CASSYRLTPTYEQYF
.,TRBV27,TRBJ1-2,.,TGTGCCGCGGGGGGTTGGGACTATGGCTACACCTTC,CAAGGWDYGYTF
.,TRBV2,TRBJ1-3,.,TGTGCCAGCAGTGCGACCGGACAAGCTGGTTCTGGAAACACCATATATTTT,CASSATGQAGSGNTIYF
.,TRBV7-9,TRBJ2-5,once,TGTGCCAGCAGCCGCAACAGGGTAGGCCAAGAGACCCAGTACTTC,CASSRNRVGQETQYF
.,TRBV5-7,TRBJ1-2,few,TGTGCCAGCAGCTCGGGGGGCAGGGGCAATGGCTATGGCTACACCTTC,CASSSGGRGNGYGYTF
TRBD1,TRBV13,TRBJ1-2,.,TGTGCCAGCAGCTTGGGGACAGGGAACTATGGCTACACCTTC,CASSLGTGNYGYTF
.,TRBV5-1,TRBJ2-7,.,TGCGCCAGCGGGGCCCCAAGAGACGGGCAATCAACTGTGGGTATCTACGAGCAGTACTTC,CASGAPRDGQSTVGIYEQYF
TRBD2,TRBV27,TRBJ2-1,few,TGTGCCAGCAGACCCGGGACTAGCGAATACAATGAGCAGTTCTTC,CASRPGTSEYNEQFF
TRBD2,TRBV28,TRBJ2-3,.,TGTGCCAGCAGTTTATCCCTAGCGGGAACCCCTAGCACAGATACGCAGTATTTT,CASSLSLAGTPSTDTQYF
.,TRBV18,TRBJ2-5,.,TGTGCCAGCTCACCGTCCCGTCAGATGTACCAAGAGACCCAGTACTTC,CASSPSRQMYQETQYF
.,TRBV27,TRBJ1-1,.,TGTGCCAGCAGTTTACGGCGGGGCACTGAAGCTTTCTTT,CASSLRRGTEAFF
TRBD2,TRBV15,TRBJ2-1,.,TGTGCCACCAGCAGAGACTTACGGGAGGGCCTTGGGAATGAGCAGTTCTTC,CATSRDLREGLGNEQFF
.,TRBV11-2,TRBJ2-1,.,TGTGCCAGCAGCTTAGAAGGGGCGCTCGATATAGGTGAGCAGTTCTTC,CASSLEGALDIGEQFF
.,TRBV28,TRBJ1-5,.,TGTGCCAGCAGTCGAACGACGGGGCCCCAGCATTTT,CASSRTTGPQHF